The clone carrying this T cell receptor (beta chain) was seen at least ten times. Its target is unknown. Germline V gives CDR1 LGHDT, CDR2 YNNKEL (reference sequence). V lost 5 bases, J lost 6 bases, and 6 bases stayed unmatched. The CDR3 contains 14 residues. The data were obtained in a study of T cells in Graves' hyperthyroidism and ophthalmopathy. Template material for amplifying TCR beta CDR3 regions consisted of RNA transcripts. The HTBI primer set served for first-round RT-PCR of the TCR CDR3. Each CDR3 protein is one row after TCRdb ran MiXCR on the multiplex PCR reads. Among about 380,000 distinct CDR3 sequences, around 20% were seen once, and the ten largest hold around 40%. Whole-study results and caveats: Blood also held most thyroid clonotypes expanded beyond 0.001.

The cohort's ophthalmopathy patients, a group with duration under 3 months, had a Clinical Activity Score of at least 3 and a NOSPECS grade of at least 4. Exclusion of a patient resulted from uncontrolled infection, other autoimmune disease, pregnancy or lactation. The chain combines TRBV3-1 with TRBJ2-3, with 9 nucleotides matching TRBD2. This clonotype was obtained from a man younger than 30 with Graves' ophthalmopathy. The source material was blood. DNA for the CDR3: TGTGCCAGCAGCAGGGCTAGCGGGGACGATACGCAGTATTTT. Translation: CASSRASGDDTQYF.